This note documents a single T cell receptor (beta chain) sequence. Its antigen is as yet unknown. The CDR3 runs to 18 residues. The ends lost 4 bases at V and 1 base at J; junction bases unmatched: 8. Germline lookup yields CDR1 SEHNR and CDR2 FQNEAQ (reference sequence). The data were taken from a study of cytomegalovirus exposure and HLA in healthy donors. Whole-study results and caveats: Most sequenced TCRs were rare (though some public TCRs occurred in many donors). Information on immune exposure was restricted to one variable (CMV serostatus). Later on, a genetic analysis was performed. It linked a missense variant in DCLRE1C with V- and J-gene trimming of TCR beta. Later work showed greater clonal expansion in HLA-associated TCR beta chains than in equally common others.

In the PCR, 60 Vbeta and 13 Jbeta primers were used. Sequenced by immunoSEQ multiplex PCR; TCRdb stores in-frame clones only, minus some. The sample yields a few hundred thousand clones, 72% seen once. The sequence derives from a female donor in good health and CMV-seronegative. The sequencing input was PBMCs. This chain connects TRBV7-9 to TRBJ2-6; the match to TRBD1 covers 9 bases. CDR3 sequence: CASSYAPGQGSGANVLTF. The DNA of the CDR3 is TGTGCCAGCAGCTACGCCCCGGGACAGGGATCTGGGGCCAACGTCCTGACTTTC.